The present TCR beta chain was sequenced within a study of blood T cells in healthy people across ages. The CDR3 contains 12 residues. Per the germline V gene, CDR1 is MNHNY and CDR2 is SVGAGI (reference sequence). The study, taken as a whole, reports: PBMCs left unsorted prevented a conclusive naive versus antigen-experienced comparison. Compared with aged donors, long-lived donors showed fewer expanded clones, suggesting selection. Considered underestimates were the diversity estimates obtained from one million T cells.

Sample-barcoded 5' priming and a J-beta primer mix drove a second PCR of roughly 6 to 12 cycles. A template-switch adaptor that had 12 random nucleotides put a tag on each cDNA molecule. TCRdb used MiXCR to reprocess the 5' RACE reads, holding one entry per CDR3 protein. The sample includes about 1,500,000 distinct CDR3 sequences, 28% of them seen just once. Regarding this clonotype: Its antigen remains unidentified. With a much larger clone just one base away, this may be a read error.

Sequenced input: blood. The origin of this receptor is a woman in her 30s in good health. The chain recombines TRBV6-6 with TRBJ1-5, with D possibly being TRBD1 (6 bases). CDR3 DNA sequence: TGTGCCAGCAGTCCGGACAGTCAGTCCCAGCATTTT. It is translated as CASSPDSQSQHF.